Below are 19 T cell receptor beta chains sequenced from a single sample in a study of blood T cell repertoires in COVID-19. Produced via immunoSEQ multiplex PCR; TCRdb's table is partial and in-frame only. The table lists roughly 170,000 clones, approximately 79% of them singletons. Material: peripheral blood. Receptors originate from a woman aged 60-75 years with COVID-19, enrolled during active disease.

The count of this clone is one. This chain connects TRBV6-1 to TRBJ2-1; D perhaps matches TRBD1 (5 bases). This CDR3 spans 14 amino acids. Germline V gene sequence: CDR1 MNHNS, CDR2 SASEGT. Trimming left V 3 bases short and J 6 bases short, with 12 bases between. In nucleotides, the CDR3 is TGTGCCAGCAGTGACGGGCAGGGCGGCAATGAGCAGTTCTTC. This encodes CASSDGQGGNEQFF.

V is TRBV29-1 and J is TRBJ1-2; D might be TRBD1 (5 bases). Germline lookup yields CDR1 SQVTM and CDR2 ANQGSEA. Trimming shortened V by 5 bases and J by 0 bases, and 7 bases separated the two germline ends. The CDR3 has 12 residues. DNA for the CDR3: TGCAGCGTTCCGACAGCTAACTATGGCTACACCTTC. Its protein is CSVPTANYGYTF. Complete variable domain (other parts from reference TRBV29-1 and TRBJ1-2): SAVISQKPSRDICQRGTSLTIQCQVDSQVTMMFWYRQQPGQSLTLIATANQGSEATYESGFVIDKFPISRPNLTFSTLTVSNMSPEDSSIYLCSVPTANYGYTFGSGTRLTVV.

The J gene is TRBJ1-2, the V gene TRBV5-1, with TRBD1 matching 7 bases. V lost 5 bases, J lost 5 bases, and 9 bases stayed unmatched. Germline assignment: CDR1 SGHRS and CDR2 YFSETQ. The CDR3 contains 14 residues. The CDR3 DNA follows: TGCGCCAGCAGTTACAGGGGAGAAGAATATGGCTACACCTTC. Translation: CASSYRGEEYGYTF.

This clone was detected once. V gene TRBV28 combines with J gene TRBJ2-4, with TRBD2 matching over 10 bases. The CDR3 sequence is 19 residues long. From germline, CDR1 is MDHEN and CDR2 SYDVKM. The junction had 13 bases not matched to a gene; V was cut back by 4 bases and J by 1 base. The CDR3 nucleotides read TGTGCCAGCAGTTCAACTCTTCTAGCGGGAGTCCTGGCCAAAAACATTCAGTACTTC. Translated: CASSSTLLAGVLAKNIQYF.

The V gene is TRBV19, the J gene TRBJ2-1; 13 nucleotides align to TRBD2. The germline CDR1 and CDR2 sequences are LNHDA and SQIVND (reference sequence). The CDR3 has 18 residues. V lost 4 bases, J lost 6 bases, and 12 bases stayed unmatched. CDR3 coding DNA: TGTGCCAGTAGTAGCCCTAGACTAGCGGGGGGAGGCATCAATGAGCAGTTCTTC. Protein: CASSSPRLAGGGINEQFF. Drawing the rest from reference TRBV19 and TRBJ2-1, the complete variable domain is DGGITQSPKYLFRKEGQNVTLSCEQNLNHDAMYWYRQDPGQGLRLIYYSQIVNDFQKGDIAEGYSVSREKKESFPLTVTSAQKNPTAFYLCASSSPRLAGGGINEQFFGPGTRLTVL.

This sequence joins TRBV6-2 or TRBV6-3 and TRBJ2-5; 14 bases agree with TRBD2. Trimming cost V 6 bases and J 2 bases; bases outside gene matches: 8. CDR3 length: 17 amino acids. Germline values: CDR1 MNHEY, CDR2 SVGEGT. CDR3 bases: TGTGCCAGCAGCGAGGGACTAGCGGGAGTGGGGCAAGAGACCCAGTACTTC. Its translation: CASSEGLAGVGQETQYF.

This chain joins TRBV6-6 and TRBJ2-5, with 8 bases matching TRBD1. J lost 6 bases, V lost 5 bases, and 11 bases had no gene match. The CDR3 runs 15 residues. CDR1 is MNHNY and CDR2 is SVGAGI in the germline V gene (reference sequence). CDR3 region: CASSVYAGGAKTQYF. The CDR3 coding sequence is TGTGCCAGCAGTGTTTATGCAGGGGGCGCGAAGACCCAGTACTTC.

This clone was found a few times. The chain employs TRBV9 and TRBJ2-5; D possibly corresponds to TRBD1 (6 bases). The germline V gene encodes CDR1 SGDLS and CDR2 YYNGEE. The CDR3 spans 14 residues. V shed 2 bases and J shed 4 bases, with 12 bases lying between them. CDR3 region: CASSVGIGGETQYF. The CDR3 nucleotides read TGTGCCAGCAGCGTGGGTATAGGGGGAGAGACCCAGTACTTC.

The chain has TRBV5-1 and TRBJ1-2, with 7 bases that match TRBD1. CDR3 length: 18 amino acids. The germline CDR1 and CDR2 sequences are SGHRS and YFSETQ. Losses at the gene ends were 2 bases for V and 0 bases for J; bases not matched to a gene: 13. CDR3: CASSFRAGTAIANYGYTF. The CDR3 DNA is TGCGCCAGCAGCTTTAGGGCTGGGACAGCGATAGCTAACTATGGCTACACCTTC.

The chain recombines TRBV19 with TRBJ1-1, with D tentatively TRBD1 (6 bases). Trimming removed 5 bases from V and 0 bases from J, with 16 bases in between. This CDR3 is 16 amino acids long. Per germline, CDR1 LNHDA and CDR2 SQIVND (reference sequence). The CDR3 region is CASSPRQVAMNTEAFF. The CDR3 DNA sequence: TGTGCCAGTAGTCCCCGACAGGTAGCGATGAACACTGAAGCTTTCTTT.

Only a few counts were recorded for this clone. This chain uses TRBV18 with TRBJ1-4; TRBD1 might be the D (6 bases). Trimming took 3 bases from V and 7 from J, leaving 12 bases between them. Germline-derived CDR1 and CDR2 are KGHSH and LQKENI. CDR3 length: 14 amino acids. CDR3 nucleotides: TGTGCCAGCTCACCGGACAGCTCTTCTGAAAAACTGTTTTTT. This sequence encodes CASSPDSSSEKLFF.

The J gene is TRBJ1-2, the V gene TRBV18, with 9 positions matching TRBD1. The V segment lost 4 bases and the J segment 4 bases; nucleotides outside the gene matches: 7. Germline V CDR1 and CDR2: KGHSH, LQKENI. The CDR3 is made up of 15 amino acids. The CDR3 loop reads CASSLGTGKSYGYTF. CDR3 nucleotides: TGTGCCAGCTCACTGGGGACAGGGAAAAGCTATGGCTACACCTTC.

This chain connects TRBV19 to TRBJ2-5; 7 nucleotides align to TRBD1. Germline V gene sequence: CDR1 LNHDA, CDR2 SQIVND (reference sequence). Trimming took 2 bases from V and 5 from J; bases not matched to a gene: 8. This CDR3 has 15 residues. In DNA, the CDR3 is TGTGCCAGTAGTATAAGCCCAGGGGGTAGGGAGACCCAGTACTTC. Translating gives CASSISPGGRETQYF.

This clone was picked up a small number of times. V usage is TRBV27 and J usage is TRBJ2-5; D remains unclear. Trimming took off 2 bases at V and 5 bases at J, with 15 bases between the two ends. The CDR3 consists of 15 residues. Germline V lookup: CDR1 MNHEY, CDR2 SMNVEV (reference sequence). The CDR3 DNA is TGTGCCAGCAGTTTAGGTGGTTCCGGGTTCGAGACCCAGTACTTC. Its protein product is CASSLGGSGFETQYF.

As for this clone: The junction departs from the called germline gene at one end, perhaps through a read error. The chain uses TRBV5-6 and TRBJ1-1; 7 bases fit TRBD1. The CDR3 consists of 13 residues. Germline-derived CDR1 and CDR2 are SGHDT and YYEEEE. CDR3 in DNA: TGTGCCAGCAGCTTGGTCGGACAGGCGGTATTAGGCTTT. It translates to CASSLVGQAVLGF.

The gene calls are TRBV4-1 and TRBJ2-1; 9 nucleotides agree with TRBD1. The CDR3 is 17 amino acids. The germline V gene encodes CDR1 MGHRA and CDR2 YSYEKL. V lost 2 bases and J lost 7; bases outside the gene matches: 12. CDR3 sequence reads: CASSQSYGTGGQNEQFF. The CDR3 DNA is TGCGCCAGCAGCCAATCGTACGGCACAGGGGGCCAGAATGAGCAGTTCTTC.

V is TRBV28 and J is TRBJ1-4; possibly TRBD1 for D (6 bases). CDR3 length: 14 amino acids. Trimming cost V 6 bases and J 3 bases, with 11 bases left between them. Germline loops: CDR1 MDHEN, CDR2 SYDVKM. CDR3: CASSTGISNEKLFF. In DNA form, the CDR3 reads TGTGCCAGCAGCACAGGGATTTCTAATGAAAAACTGTTTTTT. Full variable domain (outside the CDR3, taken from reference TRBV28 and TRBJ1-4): DVKVTQSSRYLVKRTGEKVFLECVQDMDHENMFWYRQDPGLGLRLIYFSYDVKMKEKGDIPEGYSVSREKKERFSLILESASTNQTSMYLCASSTGISNEKLFFGSGTQLSVL.

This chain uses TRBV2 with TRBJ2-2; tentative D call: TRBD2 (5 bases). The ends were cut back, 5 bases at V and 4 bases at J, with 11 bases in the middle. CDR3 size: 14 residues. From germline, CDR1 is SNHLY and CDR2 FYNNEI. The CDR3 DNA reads TGTGCCAGCAGTACGGGGTTGGGCACCGGGGAGCTGTTTTTT. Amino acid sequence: CASSTGLGTGELFF.

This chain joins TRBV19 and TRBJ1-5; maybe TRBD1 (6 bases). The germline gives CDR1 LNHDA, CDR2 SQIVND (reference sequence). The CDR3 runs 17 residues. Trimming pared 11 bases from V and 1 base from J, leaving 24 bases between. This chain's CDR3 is CARSPRITGLSNQPQHF. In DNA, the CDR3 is TGTGCCCGAAGCCCACGAATTACAGGGTTGAGCAATCAGCCCCAGCATTTT.